The 30 T cell receptor beta chains below come from one sample, sequenced in a study of blood T cell repertoires in COVID-19. Clones were sequenced by immunoSEQ multiplex PCR, and TCRdb holds only the in-frame ones, with some missing. Here the sample spans 160,000 or so clones, over 70% being singletons. The specimen was PBMCs or T cells enriched from blood (not recorded which). These receptors were taken from a woman aged 60-70 years who had recovered from COVID-19.

This sequence joins TRBV2 and TRBJ1-2; D is possibly TRBD1 (5 bases). This CDR3 has 15 residues. The V gene's germline CDR1 is SNHLY and CDR2 FYNNEI. Here the CDR3 DNA reads TGTGTCCTTCAATCTAGGGGCAGTGGCTCCTATGGCTACACCTTC. It specifies CVLQSRGSGSYGYTF.

The chain uses TRBV4-1 and TRBJ1-5, with 8 bases that match TRBD1. V lost 9 bases to trimming and J lost 4 bases; unmatched junction nucleotides: 5. From germline, CDR1 is MGHRA and CDR2 YSYEKL. The CDR3 consists of 13 residues. The CDR3 region is CASSQGENQPQHF. The DNA for the CDR3 is TGCGCCAGTTCACAGGGGGAGAATCAGCCCCAGCATTTT.

The CDR3: CASSLEVRGSQETQYF. In DNA, the CDR3 is TGTGCCAGCAGCTTAGAAGTCCGCGGCAGTCAAGAGACCCAGTACTTC. The chain joins TRBV7-9 to TRBJ2-5; D not certain. Germline assignment: CDR1 SEHNR and CDR2 FQNEAQ (reference sequence). V lost 1 base, J lost 2 bases, and 14 bases lay in between. The CDR3 runs to 16 residues.

The V and J genes are TRBV23-1 and TRBJ2-1; 10 positions agree with TRBD2. TRBV23-1 belongs to the ORF category, with a function that is uncertain. Losses at the gene ends were 0 bases for V and 8 bases for J; bases not matched to a gene: 7. The CDR3 is 16 residues long. This CDR3 reads CASSQSSSGGIYEQFF. The CDR3 coding sequence is TGCGCCAGCAGTCAATCATCTAGCGGGGGAATCTATGAGCAGTTCTTC.

The V and J genes are TRBV20-1 and TRBJ1-5; 7 bases match TRBD1. This CDR3 comprises 16 residues. In germline, CDR1 is DFQATT, CDR2 SNEGSKA (reference sequence). V lost 3 bases, J lost 2 bases, and 10 bases stayed unmatched. The CDR3 DNA follows: TGCAGTGCTAGTGACGGGAGGGGGCGTCGCAATCAGCCCCAGCATTTT. It codes for CSASDGRGRRNQPQHF.

CDR3 sequence (DNA): TGTGCTAGTGGGTCGGGGGGCTCCTACAATGAGCAGTTCTTC. Translation gives CASGSGGSYNEQFF. The chain is built from TRBV12-5 and TRBJ2-1; 7 positions match TRBD2. Germline V gene sequence: CDR1 LGHNT, CDR2 FRNRAP. With 6 bases clipped from V and 0 bases from J, the junction kept 2 bases outside the gene matches. The CDR3 has 14 amino acids.

This clone was picked up one time. The chain employs TRBV5-1 and TRBJ2-3, with D perhaps matching TRBD2 (6 bases). The CDR3 length is 14 residues. Germline CDR1 is SGHRS and CDR2 is YFSETQ. V was shortened by 0 bases and J by 6 bases, with 11 bases between the two germline ends. The CDR3 region is CASSLGAGLDTQYF. The CDR3 coding sequence is TGCGCCAGCAGCTTGGGCGCGGGGTTGGATACGCAGTATTTT.

The chain couples TRBV3-1 (or the pseudogene TRBV3-2) to TRBJ2-7; TRBD2 matches at 11 bases. Trimming cost V 6 bases and J 5 bases; bases outside gene matches: 3. Looked up from germline, CDR1 is LGHDT and CDR2 is YNNKEL (reference sequence). The CDR3 consists of 13 residues. The CDR3 sequence is CASRQLAGDEQYF. The DNA for the CDR3 is TGTGCCAGCAGACAACTAGCGGGGGACGAGCAGTACTTC.

In this sample, this clone turned up once. CDR3 bases: TGTGCCAGCAGTAACCTAGGACTAGCGGGGGACTACAATGAGCAGTTCTTC. Its protein product is CASSNLGLAGDYNEQFF. The chain joins TRBV6-2 or TRBV6-3 to TRBJ2-1; 13 nucleotides align to TRBD2. The CDR3 is 17 amino acids. Losses at the gene ends were 5 bases for V and 3 bases for J; bases not matched to a gene: 7. Germline-derived CDR1 and CDR2 are MNHEY and SVGEGT.

This clone was seen only a few times. The V call is TRBV2, the J call TRBJ2-6; 11 bases align to TRBD1. V shed 4 bases and J 4 bases; nucleotides not matched to a gene: 9. CDR1 and CDR2 (germline): SNHLY, FYNNEI. CDR3 length: 18 amino acids. CDR3 DNA: TGTGCCAGCAGTGCCCGGACAGGGGGCGCTTCCGGGGCCAACGTCCTGACTTTC. As protein: CASSARTGGASGANVLTF.

V is TRBV12-3 or TRBV12-4 and J is TRBJ2-5; D remains ambiguous. CDR3 length: 13 residues. V shed 2 bases and J shed 4 bases, with 8 bases lying between them. The CDR3 loop is CASSLTRPETQYF. Here the CDR3 DNA reads TGTGCCAGCAGTTTAACGCGCCCAGAGACCCAGTACTTC.

The chain recombines TRBV6-5 with TRBJ1-6; D perhaps matches TRBD1 (5 bases). Germline CDR1 MNHEY, CDR2 SVGAGI. V was clipped by 7 bases and J by 7 bases, with 14 bases between them. The length of the CDR3 is 14 residues. DNA of the CDR3: TGTGCCAGCACCCCCCCCAGGGCCAATTCACCCCTCCACTTT. This gives the protein CASTPPRANSPLHF.

V usage is TRBV29-1 and J usage is TRBJ1-1; maybe TRBD1 (5 bases). CDR1 is SQVTM, CDR2 ANQGSEA, per germline. V lost 4 bases, J lost 3 bases, and 9 bases lay in between. The CDR3 runs 12 residues. CDR3 sequence reads: CSVGGGYTEAFF. Here the CDR3 DNA reads TGCAGCGTTGGGGGCGGCTACACTGAAGCTTTCTTT.

J is TRBJ1-1 and V is TRBV5-4; the match to TRBD1 covers 7 bases. The CDR3 runs to 15 residues. Trimming took 5 bases from V and 1 from J; bases not matched to a gene: 8. From germline, CDR1 is SGHNT and CDR2 YYREEE (reference sequence). In DNA, the CDR3 is TGTGCCAGCAGTTTGACAGCAGGGGGGAACACTGAAGCTTTCTTT. Translation: CASSLTAGGNTEAFF. The variable domain in full, with the rest retrieved from reference TRBV5-4 and TRBJ1-1, is ETGVTQSPTHLIKTRGQQVTLRCSSQSGHNTVSWYQQALGQGPQFIFQYYREEENGRGNFPPRFSGLQFPNYSSELNVNALELDDSALYLCASSLTAGGNTEAFFGQGTRLTVV.

The J gene is TRBJ2-1, the V gene TRBV14; maybe TRBD1 (6 bases). Germline V gives CDR1 SGHDN, CDR2 FVKESK. The ends were cut back, 4 bases at V and 0 bases at J, with 13 bases in the middle. The CDR3 runs 16 residues. Here the CDR3 reads CASSRSTGPSYNEQFF. CDR3 DNA sequence: TGTGCCAGCAGCCGGAGTACAGGGCCCTCCTACAATGAGCAGTTCTTC.

The chain recombines TRBV6-1 with TRBJ1-2; 12 bases map to TRBD1. V was clipped by 1 base and J by 7 bases; unmatched bases: 10. The length of the CDR3 is 17 residues. Germline-derived CDR1 and CDR2 are MNHNS and SASEGT. CDR3 bases: TGTGCCAGCAGTGAAGGCCTAAACCCGGGACAGGGGGCTGGCTACACCTTC. It is translated as CASSEGLNPGQGAGYTF.

V and J are TRBV10-2 and TRBJ1-6; D gene uncertain. The CDR3 is 14 amino acids. Germline loops: CDR1 WSHSY, CDR2 SAAADI. V was cut by 6 bases and J by 7 bases, with 13 bases left in between. CDR3 nucleotide sequence: TGCGCCAGCAGCGCATCGGGAGAAAATTCACCCCTCCACTTT. Translation: CASSASGENSPLHF.

This sequence joins TRBV4-1 and TRBJ2-3, with a possible D match to TRBD2 (6 bases). Trimming stripped 4 bases from V and 6 bases from J, with 8 bases between. The CDR3 spans 12 residues. Per the germline V gene, CDR1 is MGHRA and CDR2 is YSYEKL. The CDR3 DNA reads as TGCGCCAGCAGCCGAGGGAGGGATACGCAGTATTTT. Encoded protein: CASSRGRDTQYF.

The chain combines TRBV6-5 with TRBJ1-5, with no clear D. The CDR3 extends over 14 amino acids. Germline CDR1 is MNHEY and CDR2 is SVGAGI. V dropped 6 bases and J dropped 0 bases, with 9 bases sitting between them. DNA for the CDR3: TGTGCCAGCAGCCCGGGGTTTAGCAATCAGCCCCAGCATTTT. Its translation is CASSPGFSNQPQHF.

CDR3 DNA: TGTGCCAGCAGTTTAAACAGTAACTATGGCTACACCTTC. It encodes CASSLNSNYGYTF. This chain joins TRBV12-3 or TRBV12-4 and TRBJ1-2; D remains unclear. The germline V and J ends were trimmed by 2 bases and 1 base, with 5 bases remaining between them. The CDR3 is 13 residues long.

V usage is TRBV7-2 and J usage is TRBJ2-7; a possible D gene is TRBD1 (6 bases). Germline V gives CDR1 SGHTA, CDR2 FQGNSA. Trimming pared 0 bases from V and 2 bases from J, leaving 8 bases between. The CDR3 length is 14 residues. This CDR3 is CASSLAGTPYEQYF. CDR3 coding DNA: TGTGCCAGCAGCTTAGCGGGGACACCCTACGAGCAGTACTTC.

The genes are TRBV5-4 and TRBJ2-1, with D tentatively TRBD1 (6 bases). Germline CDR1 SGHNT, CDR2 YYREEE (reference sequence). V lost 2 bases to trimming and J lost 2 bases, with 11 bases between them. The CDR3 spans 15 residues. The chain's CDR3 is CASSLGGSTYNEQFF. In DNA form, the CDR3 reads TGTGCCAGCAGCTTAGGGGGTTCGACCTACAATGAGCAGTTCTTC.

CDR3 DNA: TGTGCCAGCAGCTTGCGTTCGGAGAGCAATCAGCCCCAGCATTTT. Its protein is CASSLRSESNQPQHF. The V and J genes are TRBV5-5 and TRBJ1-5; D is uncertain. The V end was cut by 1 base, the J end by 1 base, with 9 bases between. The CDR3 is 15 residues long. Per germline, CDR1 SGHKS and CDR2 YYEKEE (reference sequence).

CDR3 bases: TGTGCCAGTAGTCCCCACAGGGGAACTGAAGCTTTCTTT. Protein sequence: CASSPHRGTEAFF. This sequence joins TRBV19 and TRBJ1-1, with 7 bases fitting TRBD1. The CDR3 extends over 13 amino acids. The trim removed 5 bases at V and 5 bases at J, leaving 5 bases unmatched. Germline loops: CDR1 LNHDA, CDR2 SQIVND (reference sequence).

This clone was observed a handful of times. This chain uses TRBV10-3 with TRBJ1-2, with no clear D. V was trimmed by 6 bases and J by 4 bases, leaving 12 bases between them. Germline CDR1 and CDR2: ENHRY and SYGVKD. This CDR3 is 13 amino acids long. DNA for the CDR3: TGTGCCATCAGCCGACGAGGGCTCTATGGCTACACCTTC. Residues: CAISRRGLYGYTF.

The chain recombines TRBV30 with TRBJ1-5, with 7 bases matching TRBD1. The CDR3 extends over 13 amino acids. The V gene's germline CDR1 is GTSNPN and CDR2 SVGIG (reference sequence). V trimming: 5 bases; J trimming: 3 bases; junction bases outside the gene matches: 4. DNA of the CDR3: TGTGCCTGGCAAGGGGGCGACAATCAGCCCCAGCATTTT. It is translated as CAWQGGDNQPQHF.

This chain links TRBV9 with TRBJ2-4; D possibly corresponds to TRBD2 (6 bases). The CDR3 consists of 12 residues. Germline CDR1 SGDLS, CDR2 YYNGEE. Deletions cut 7 bases from V and 9 bases from J, with 14 bases between. For the CDR3, the DNA is TGTGCCAGCTCGGGGGACCCCAGCATTCAGTACTTC. Protein: CASSGDPSIQYF.

The chain joins TRBV10-3 to TRBJ2-1, with 8 bases identical to TRBD1. Germline loops: CDR1 ENHRY, CDR2 SYGVKD. V lost 6 bases to trimming and J lost 5 bases; unmatched junction nucleotides: 6. The CDR3 totals 14 residues. CDR3 region: CAIRSSDRDNEQFF. CDR3 sequence (DNA): TGTGCCATCAGATCCTCGGACAGGGACAATGAGCAGTTCTTC.

The chain couples TRBV2 to TRBJ2-6, with D perhaps matching TRBD2 (6 bases). V was clipped by 4 bases and J by 1 base, with 14 bases between them. CDR3 size: 17 residues. Looked up from germline, CDR1 is SNHLY and CDR2 is FYNNEI. The CDR3 region has the DNA TGTGCCAGCAGTGCCCTTAGGGCGGGGTCTGGGGCCAACGTCCTGACTTTC. It translates to CASSALRAGSGANVLTF.

This clone showed up just a few times. The chain employs TRBV6-5 and TRBJ1-5, with a possible D match to TRBD1 (5 bases). Deletions cut 10 bases from V and 0 bases from J, with 13 bases between. This CDR3 has 14 residues. CDR1 MNHEY and CDR2 SVGAGI come from the germline V gene. The CDR3 protein is CATTAGNSNQPQHF. As DNA, the CDR3 is TGTGCCACCACCGCAGGGAATAGCAATCAGCCCCAGCATTTT.